This TCR beta chain was documented in a study of OX40 agonist ivuxolimab in advanced cancers. V trimming: 5 bases; J trimming: 7 bases; junction bases outside the gene matches: 10. This CDR3 region has 14 residues. From germline, CDR1 is LNHDA and CDR2 SQIVND (reference sequence). Autoimmune disease history or systemic immunosuppression led to patient exclusion. Sequenced by immunoSEQ multiplex PCR; TCRdb stores in-frame clones only, minus some. The table includes some 99,000 clones, around 83% detected once. On this clone itself: Its target is not known.

Study-wide findings and caveats: Expanded clones were, on average, more numerous in CD8+ T cells than in CD4+.

The receptor was derived from an adult with an advanced solid tumor such as melanoma, head and neck, liver or kidney cancer. The V and J genes are TRBV19 and TRBJ1-1; TRBD1 aligns across 7 bases. The input for sequencing was CD4+ or CD8+ T cells sorted from blood, taken in a trial of the OX40 agonist ivuxolimab. CDR3 DNA: TGTGCCAGTAGTGTGACAGGGTTGAATGGTGAAGCTTTCTTT. Protein: CASSVTGLNGEAFF.